This TCR beta chain was captured by sequencing in a study of T-cell memory formation after mild COVID-19. By sample share, this clonotype is medium-sized (0.01 to 0.1%). Via MiXCR, TCRdb re-called the 5' RACE reads, giving one row per CDR3 protein. Here the sample spans approximately 270,000 distinct CDR3 sequences, 16% being singletons. This TCR was sampled from a man aged 18 to 35 who had mild COVID-19 (a few samples of this study predate the infection). Cell type and time point are not known. Input material: PBMCs or a T cell subset sorted from them (not recorded which).

CDR3 region: CASSLLAGSSYEQYF. In nucleotides, the CDR3 is TGTGCCAGCAGTTTATTAGCGGGGTCTTCCTACGAGCAGTACTTC. This sequence joins TRBV27 and TRBJ2-7; TRBD2 matches 8 bases. Losses at the gene ends were 1 base for V and 1 base for J; bases not matched to a gene: 3. CDR1 and CDR2 from the germline V gene are MNHEY and SMNVEV (reference sequence). The CDR3 covers 15 residues.